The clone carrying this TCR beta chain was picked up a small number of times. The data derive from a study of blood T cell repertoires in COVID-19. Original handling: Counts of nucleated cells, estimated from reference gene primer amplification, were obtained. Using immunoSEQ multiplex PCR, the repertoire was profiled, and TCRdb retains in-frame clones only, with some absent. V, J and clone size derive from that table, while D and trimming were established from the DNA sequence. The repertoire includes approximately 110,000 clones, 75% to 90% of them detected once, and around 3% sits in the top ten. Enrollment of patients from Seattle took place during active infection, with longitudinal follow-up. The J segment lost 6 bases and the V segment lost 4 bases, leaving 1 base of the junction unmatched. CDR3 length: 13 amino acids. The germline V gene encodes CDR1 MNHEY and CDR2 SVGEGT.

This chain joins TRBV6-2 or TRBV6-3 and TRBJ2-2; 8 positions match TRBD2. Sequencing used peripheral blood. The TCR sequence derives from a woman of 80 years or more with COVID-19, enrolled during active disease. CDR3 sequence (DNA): TGTGCCAGCAGTTGGCGGGAGGCCGGGGAGCTGTTTTTT. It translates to CASSWREAGELFF.